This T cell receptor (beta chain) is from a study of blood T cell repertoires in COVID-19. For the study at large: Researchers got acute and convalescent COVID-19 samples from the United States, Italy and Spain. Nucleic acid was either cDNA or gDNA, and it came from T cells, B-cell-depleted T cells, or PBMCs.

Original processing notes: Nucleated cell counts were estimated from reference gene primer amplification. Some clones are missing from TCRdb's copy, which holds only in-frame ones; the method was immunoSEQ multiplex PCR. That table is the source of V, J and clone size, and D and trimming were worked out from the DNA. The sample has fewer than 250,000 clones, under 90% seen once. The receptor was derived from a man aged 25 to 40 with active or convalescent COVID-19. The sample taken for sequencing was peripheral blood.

The CDR3 DNA is TGTGCCAGCAGCCAAGGTGCAGGCTACAATGAGCAGTTCTTC. This translates into CASSQGAGYNEQFF. V is TRBV7-2 and J is TRBJ2-1; D unclear. V was shortened by 5 bases and J by 3 bases, with 11 bases between the two germline ends. CDR1 and CDR2 from the germline V gene are SGHTA and FQGNSA. CDR3 length: 14 residues.